A selection of T cell receptor beta chains follows, all from one sample in a study of vaccination and CD4 T cells after COVID-19. Using its own MiXCR run on the PCR reads, TCRdb lists one record per CDR3 protein. The sample contains roughly 26,000 distinct CDR3 sequences, around 66% of which appear only once. These receptors are not linked to any known antigen. The material sequenced was CD4+ T cells from blood, cultured in vitro. These receptors all stem from a human donor who had recovered from COVID-19. Both conserved end residues are part of each CDR3. Fields, in order: V gene, clone size, D gene, J gene, CDR3 protein, CDR3 DNA. The D gene is left open where the match is weak. Rows may omit the clone size; those that give it use once, few, many or a size class.

TRBV19	.	.	TRBJ1-5	CASSAGPPQHF	TGTGCCAGTAGTGCTGGCCCCCCCCAGCATTTT
TRBV27	.	.	TRBJ2-1	CASSLRGTSYNEQFF	TGTGCCAGCAGTTTACGCGGGACTTCCTACAATGAGCAGTTCTTC
TRBV7-3	.	.	TRBJ2-1	CASSPEQQKYNEQFF	TGTGCCAGCAGCCCGGAACAGCAGAAATACAATGAGCAGTTCTTC
TRBV7-9	.	.	TRBJ2-5	CASSFEVPTQYF	TGTGCCAGCAGCTTTGAGGTCCCGACCCAGTACTTC
TRBV7-6	few	.	TRBJ1-1	CASSPRSGRMNTEAFF	TGTGCCAGCAGCCCCCGGAGCGGACGGATGAACACTGAAGCTTTCTTT
TRBV5-1	few	.	TRBJ2-1	CASSLEGRGSRRQFF	TGCGCCAGCAGCTTGGAGGGCAGGGGCTCCCGTAGGCAGTTCTTC
TRBV7-6	few	TRBD1	TRBJ2-2	CASSLATGGNTGELFF	TGTGCCAGCAGCTTAGCGACAGGGGGCAACACCGGGGAGCTGTTTTTT
TRBV7-2	.	TRBD2	TRBJ2-5	CASSREVETQYF	TGTGCCAGCAGCCGGGAGGTAGAGACCCAGTACTTC
TRBV30	.	.	TRBJ2-1	CAWSMSKNEQFF	TGTGCCTGGAGTATGAGTAAGAATGAGCAGTTCTTC
TRBV6-1	few	.	TRBJ2-3	CASRADSTDTQYF	TGTGCCAGCAGAGCTGACAGCACAGATACGCAGTATTTT
TRBV28	few	.	TRBJ1-2	CASSWGDYGYTF	TGTGCCAGCAGCTGGGGAGACTATGGCTACACCTTC
TRBV6-1	medium-sized	TRBD1	TRBJ1-2	CASRPGGGYTF	TGTGCCAGCAGACCAGGGGGGGGCTACACCTTC
TRBV6-5	.	.	TRBJ2-6	CASSYSGSSGANVLTF	TGTGCCAGCAGTTACTCCGGGAGCTCTGGGGCCAACGTCCTGACTTTC
TRBV6-1	.	.	TRBJ1-1	CASGTTTGGTEAFF	TGTGCCAGCGGGACGACAACAGGAGGCACTGAAGCTTTCTTT
TRBV7-2	.	.	TRBJ1-6	CASSSLGANSPLHF	TGTGCCAGCAGCTCTCTTGGGGCTAATTCACCCCTCCACTTT
TRBV5-4	.	.	TRBJ2-3	CASSLVRTGRDTQYF	TGTGCCAGCAGCTTGGTGCGTACAGGACGAGATACGCAGTATTTT
TRBV20-1	few	.	TRBJ2-3	CSASERSTDTQYF	TGCAGTGCTAGCGAAAGGAGCACAGATACGCAGTATTTT
TRBV6-1	.	TRBD2	TRBJ2-1	CASRGLAGANEQFF	TGTGCCAGCAGAGGACTAGCGGGAGCCAATGAGCAGTTCTTC
TRBV20-1	once	TRBD2	TRBJ2-4	CSAPGRAENIQYF	TGCAGTGCTCCCGGGAGGGCCGAAAACATTCAGTACTTC
TRBV27	few	TRBD1	TRBJ1-6	CASKGGGGSPLHF	TGTGCCAGCAAAGGGGGCGGGGGTTCACCCCTCCACTTT
TRBV19	.	.	TRBJ1-1	CASSPIDRRNTEAFF	TGTGCCAGTAGTCCCATCGACAGAAGGAACACTGAAGCTTTCTTT
TRBV28	.	.	TRBJ1-1	CASSLFRGKTEAFF	TGTGCCAGCAGTTTATTCAGGGGAAAGACTGAAGCTTTCTTT
TRBV18	once	.	TRBJ1-1	CASSPGGVENTEAFF	TGTGCCAGCTCACCAGGGGGAGTCGAGAACACTGAAGCTTTCTTT
TRBV15	few	TRBD2	TRBJ2-5	CATSKAPAGEETQYF	TGTGCCACCAGCAAAGCCCCGGCGGGAGAAGAGACCCAGTACTTC
TRBV20-1	.	.	TRBJ2-2	CSANGPLVPTGELFF	TGCAGTGCTAACGGACCACTAGTGCCCACCGGGGAGCTGTTTTTT
TRBV7-8	few	TRBD2	TRBJ2-1	CASSLIVALAGGGEQFF	TGTGCCAGCAGCTTAATTGTGGCACTAGCGGGAGGAGGCGAGCAGTTCTTC
TRBV7-2	.	TRBD2	TRBJ2-5	CASSLASGSAQETQYF	TGTGCCAGCAGCTTAGCTAGCGGGAGCGCGCAAGAGACCCAGTACTTC
TRBV28	.	.	TRBJ1-2	CASSFSSFVTGTSYGYTF	TGTGCCAGCAGTTTCAGTTCCTTTGTCACAGGGACGTCCTATGGCTACACCTTC
TRBV6-2/TRBV6-3	.	TRBD2	TRBJ2-2	CASSRLRLAAGGTNTGELFF	TGTGCCAGCAGTAGATTGCGTTTAGCAGCGGGAGGAACGAACACCGGGGAGCTGTTTTTT
TRBV20-1	.	.	TRBJ1-5	CSARGGMGGQPQHF	TGCAGTGCTAGAGGAGGAATGGGCGGTCAGCCCCAGCATTTT
TRBV10-3	.	TRBD2	TRBJ2-1	CAIGKTSGRVGNEQFF	TGTGCCATCGGGAAGACTAGCGGGAGAGTAGGCAATGAGCAGTTCTTC
TRBV12-3/TRBV12-4	.	.	TRBJ1-1	CASSLVANMNTEAFF	TGTGCCAGCAGTTTAGTCGCGAACATGAACACTGAAGCTTTCTTT